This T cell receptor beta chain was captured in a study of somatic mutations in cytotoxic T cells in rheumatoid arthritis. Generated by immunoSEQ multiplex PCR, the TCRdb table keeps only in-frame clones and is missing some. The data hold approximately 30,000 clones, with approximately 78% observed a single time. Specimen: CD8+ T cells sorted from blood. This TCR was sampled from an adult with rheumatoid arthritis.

CDR3 protein: CASSYPDRTYASPLHF. The DNA of the CDR3 is TGTGCCAGCAGTTACCCGGACAGAACTTACGCTTCACCCCTCCACTTT. The chain links TRBV28 to TRBJ1-6, with D perhaps TRBD1 (6 bases). Trimming took 4 bases from V and 9 from J, leaving 19 bases between them. CDR1 and CDR2 (germline): MDHEN, SYDVKM. The CDR3 spans 16 residues.